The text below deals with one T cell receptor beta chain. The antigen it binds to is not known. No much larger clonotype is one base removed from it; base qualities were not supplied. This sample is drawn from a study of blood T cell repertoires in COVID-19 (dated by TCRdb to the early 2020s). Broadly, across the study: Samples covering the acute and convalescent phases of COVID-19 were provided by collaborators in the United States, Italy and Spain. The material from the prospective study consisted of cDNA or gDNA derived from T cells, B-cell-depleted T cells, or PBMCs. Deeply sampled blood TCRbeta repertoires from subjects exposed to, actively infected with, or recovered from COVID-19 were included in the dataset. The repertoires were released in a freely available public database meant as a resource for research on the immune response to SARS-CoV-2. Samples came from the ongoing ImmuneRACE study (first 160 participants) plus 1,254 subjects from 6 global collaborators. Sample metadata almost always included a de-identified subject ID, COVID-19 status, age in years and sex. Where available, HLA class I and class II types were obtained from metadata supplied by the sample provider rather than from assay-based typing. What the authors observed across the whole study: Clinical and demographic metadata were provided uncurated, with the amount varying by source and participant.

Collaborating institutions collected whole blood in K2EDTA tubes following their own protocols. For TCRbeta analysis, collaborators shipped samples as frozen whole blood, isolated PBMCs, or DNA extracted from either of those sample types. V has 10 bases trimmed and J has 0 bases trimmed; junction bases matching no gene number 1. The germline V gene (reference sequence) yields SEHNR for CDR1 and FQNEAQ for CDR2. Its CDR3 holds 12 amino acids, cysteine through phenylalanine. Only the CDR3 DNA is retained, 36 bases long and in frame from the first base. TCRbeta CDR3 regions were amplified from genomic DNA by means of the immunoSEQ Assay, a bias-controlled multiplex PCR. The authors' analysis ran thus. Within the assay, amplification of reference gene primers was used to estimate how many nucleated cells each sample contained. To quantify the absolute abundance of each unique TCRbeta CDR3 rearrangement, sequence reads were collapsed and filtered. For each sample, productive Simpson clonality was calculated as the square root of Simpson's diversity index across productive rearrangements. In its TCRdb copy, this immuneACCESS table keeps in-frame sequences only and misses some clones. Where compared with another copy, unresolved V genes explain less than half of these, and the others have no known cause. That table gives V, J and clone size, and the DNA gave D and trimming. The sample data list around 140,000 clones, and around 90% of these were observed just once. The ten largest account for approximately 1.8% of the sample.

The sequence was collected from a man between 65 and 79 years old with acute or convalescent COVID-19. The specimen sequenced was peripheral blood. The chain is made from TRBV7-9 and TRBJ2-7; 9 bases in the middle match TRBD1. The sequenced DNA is TGTGCCACGACAGGGGGCTCCTACGAGCAGTACTTC. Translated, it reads CATTGGSYEQYF.